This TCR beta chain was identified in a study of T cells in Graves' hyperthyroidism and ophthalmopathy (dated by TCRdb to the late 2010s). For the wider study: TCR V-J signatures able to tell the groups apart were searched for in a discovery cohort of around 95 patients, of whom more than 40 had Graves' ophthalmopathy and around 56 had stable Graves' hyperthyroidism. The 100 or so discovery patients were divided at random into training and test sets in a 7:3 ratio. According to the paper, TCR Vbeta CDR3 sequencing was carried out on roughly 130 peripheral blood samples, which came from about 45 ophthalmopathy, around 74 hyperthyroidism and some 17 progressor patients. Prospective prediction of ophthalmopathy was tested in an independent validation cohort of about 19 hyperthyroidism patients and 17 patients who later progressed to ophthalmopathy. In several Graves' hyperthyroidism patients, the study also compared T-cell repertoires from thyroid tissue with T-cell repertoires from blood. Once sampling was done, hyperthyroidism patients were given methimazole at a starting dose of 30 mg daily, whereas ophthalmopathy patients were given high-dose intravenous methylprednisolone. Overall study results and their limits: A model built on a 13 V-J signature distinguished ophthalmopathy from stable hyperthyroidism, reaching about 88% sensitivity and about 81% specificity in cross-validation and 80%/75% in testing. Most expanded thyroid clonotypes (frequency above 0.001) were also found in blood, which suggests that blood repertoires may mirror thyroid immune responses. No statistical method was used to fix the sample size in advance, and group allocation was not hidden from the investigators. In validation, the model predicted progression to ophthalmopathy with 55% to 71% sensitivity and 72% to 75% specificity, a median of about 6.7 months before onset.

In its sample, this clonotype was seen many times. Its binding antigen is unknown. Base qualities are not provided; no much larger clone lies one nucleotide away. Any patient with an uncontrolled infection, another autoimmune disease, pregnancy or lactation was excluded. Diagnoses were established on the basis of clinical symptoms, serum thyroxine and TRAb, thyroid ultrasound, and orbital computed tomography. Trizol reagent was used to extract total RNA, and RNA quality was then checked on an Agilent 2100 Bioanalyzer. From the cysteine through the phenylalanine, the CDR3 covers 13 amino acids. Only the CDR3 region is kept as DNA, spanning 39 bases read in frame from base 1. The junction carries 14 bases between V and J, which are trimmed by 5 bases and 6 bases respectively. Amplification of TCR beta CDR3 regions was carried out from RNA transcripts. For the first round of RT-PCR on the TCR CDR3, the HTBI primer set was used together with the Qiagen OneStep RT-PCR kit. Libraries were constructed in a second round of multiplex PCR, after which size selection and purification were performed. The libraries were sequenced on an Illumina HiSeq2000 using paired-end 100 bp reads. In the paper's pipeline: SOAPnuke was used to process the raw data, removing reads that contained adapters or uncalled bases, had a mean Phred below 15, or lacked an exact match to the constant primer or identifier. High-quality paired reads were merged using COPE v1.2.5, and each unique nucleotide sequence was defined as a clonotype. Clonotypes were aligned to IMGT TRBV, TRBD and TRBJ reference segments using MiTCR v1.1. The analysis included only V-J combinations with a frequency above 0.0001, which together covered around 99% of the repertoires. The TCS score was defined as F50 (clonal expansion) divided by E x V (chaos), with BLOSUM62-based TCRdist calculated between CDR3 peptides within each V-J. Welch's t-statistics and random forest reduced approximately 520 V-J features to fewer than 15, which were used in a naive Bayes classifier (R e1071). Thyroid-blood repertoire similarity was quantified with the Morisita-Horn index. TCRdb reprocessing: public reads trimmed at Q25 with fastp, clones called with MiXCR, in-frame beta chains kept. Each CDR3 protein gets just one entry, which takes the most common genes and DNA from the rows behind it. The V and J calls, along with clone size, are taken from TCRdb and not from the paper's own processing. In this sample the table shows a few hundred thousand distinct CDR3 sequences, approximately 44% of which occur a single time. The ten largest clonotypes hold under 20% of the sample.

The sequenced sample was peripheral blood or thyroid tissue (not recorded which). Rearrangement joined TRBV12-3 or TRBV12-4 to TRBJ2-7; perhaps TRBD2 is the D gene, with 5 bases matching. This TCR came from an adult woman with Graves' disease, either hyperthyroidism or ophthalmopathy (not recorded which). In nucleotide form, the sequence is TGTGCCAGCAGTCCTCACTGGGCGGGCGAGCAGTACTTC. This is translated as CASSPHWAGEQYF.